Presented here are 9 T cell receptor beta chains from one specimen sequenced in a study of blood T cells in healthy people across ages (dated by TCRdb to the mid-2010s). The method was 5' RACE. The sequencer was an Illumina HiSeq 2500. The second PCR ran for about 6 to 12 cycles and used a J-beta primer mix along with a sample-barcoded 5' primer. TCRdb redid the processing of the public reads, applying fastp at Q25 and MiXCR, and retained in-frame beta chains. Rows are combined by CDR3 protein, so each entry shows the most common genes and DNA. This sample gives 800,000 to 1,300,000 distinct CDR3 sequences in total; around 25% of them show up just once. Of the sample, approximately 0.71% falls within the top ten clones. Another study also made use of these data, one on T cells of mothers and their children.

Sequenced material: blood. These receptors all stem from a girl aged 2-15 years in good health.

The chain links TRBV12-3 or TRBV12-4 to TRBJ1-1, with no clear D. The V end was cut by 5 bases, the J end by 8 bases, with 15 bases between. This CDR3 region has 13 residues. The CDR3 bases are TGTGCCAGCAGTCGGGGTCCCCTCCTAGAAGCTTTCTTT. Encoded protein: CASSRGPLLEAFF.

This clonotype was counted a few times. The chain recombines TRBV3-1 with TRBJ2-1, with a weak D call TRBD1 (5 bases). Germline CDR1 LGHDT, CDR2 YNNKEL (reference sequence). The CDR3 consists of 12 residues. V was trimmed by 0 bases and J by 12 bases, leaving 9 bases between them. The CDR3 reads CASSQDGALQFF. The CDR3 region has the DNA TGTGCCAGCAGCCAAGATGGGGCTTTGCAGTTCTTC.

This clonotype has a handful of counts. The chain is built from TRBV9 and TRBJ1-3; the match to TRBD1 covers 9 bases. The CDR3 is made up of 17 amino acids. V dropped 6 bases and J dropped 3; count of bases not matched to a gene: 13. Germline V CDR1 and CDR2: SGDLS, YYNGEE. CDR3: CASMSGQGLRDGNTIYF. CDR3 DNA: TGTGCCAGCATGTCGGGACAGGGTCTACGAGATGGAAACACCATATATTTT.

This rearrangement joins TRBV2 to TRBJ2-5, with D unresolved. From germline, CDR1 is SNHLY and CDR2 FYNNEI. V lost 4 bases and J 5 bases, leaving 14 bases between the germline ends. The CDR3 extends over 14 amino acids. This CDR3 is CASSVPGPAETQYF. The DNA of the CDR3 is TGTGCCAGCAGTGTGCCAGGCCCGGCGGAGACCCAGTACTTC.

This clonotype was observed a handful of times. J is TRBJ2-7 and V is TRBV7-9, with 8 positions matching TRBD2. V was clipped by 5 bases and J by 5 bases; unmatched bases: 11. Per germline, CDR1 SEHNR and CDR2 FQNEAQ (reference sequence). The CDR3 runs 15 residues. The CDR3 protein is CASSPPRAGENEQYF. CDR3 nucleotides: TGTGCCAGCAGCCCCCCCCGAGCGGGAGAGAACGAGCAGTACTTC.

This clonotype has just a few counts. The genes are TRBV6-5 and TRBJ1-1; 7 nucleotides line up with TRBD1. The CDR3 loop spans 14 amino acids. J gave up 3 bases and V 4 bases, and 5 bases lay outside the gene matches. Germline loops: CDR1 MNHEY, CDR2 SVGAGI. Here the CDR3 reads CASSWITGDTEAFF. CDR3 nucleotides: TGTGCCAGCAGTTGGATTACAGGGGACACTGAAGCTTTCTTT.

The CDR3 DNA is TGTGCCAGCTTGGCAGGGACACTTCATCGCGAGCAGTACTTC. Translating it yields CASLAGTLHREQYF. V usage is TRBV28 and J usage is TRBJ2-7; possibly TRBD1 for D (6 bases). The V gene's germline CDR1 is MDHEN and CDR2 SYDVKM. The CDR3 has 14 amino acids. V gave up 8 bases and J gave up 6 bases, with 20 bases separating them.

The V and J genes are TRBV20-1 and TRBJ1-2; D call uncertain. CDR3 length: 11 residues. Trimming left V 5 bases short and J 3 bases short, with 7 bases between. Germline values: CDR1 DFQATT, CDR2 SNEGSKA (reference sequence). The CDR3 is CSAFRDYGYTF. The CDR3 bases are TGCAGTGCTTTCCGGGACTATGGCTACACCTTC.

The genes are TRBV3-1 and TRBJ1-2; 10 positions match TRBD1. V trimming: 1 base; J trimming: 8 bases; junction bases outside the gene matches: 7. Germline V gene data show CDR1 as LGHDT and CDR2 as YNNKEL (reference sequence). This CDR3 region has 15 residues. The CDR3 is CASSQVPGTGVGYTF. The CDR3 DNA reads TGTGCCAGCAGCCAAGTCCCCGGGACAGGGGTCGGCTACACCTTC.